This T cell receptor beta chain comes out of a study of blood T cell repertoires in COVID-19. On the study more broadly: Specimens from acute and convalescent COVID-19 originated in the United States, Italy and Spain. PBMCs, B-cell-depleted T cells, or T cells were the source of the cDNA or gDNA that made up the material.

The authors' processing: Scientists estimated how many nucleated cells there were by amplifying reference gene primers. Data came from immunoSEQ multiplex PCR; TCRdb stores just in-frame clones and leaves some out. That table gives V, J and clone size, and the DNA gave D and trimming. The sample lists around 67,000 clones, roughly 86% occurring once. CDR3 length equals 16 residues. CDR1 is SGHAT, CDR2 FQNNGV, per germline. Trimming at V came to 5 bases and at J to 7 bases, leaving 12 bases not matched to a gene. The chain employs TRBV11-2 and TRBJ2-1, with TRBD1 matching 9 bases. The clonotype comes from a man in his sixties or seventies with acute or convalescent COVID-19. The sample taken for sequencing was peripheral blood. The CDR3 coding sequence is TGTGCCAGCAGCGCCTTCCGGGACAGGGTATCAAATGAGCAGTTCTTC. Amino acid sequence: CASSAFRDRVSNEQFF.